Below, 30 T cell receptor beta chains from the same sample are listed, as sequenced in a study of TIL therapy for anti-PD-1-resistant metastatic lung cancer. Sequencing used immunoSEQ v3. Repertoires were generated with immunoSEQ multiplex PCR, while TCRdb's copy carries only in-frame clones and drops some. The table includes about 60,000 clones, over 75% detected once. Time point meaning: pre-treatment sample, taken before nivolumab and TIL therapy. The material sequenced was blood, taken at baseline. These receptor sequences come from a person between 25 and 79 years old with non-small cell lung cancer.

The chain combines TRBV5-1 with TRBJ2-3, with TRBD1 identical over 9 bases. The CDR3 spans 16 residues. The junction had 10 bases not matched to a gene; V was cut back by 4 bases and J by 4 bases. CDR1 and CDR2 from the germline V gene are SGHRS and YFSETQ. CDR3 DNA sequence: TGCGCCAGCAGCCCGATATCCGGGACAGGGCCAGATACGCAGTATTTT. Translated, it gives CASSPISGTGPDTQYF.

This clone was counted only a few times. This chain links TRBV5-6 with TRBJ2-7; weak D call: TRBD2 (6 bases). The CDR3 spans 14 residues. Trimming took off 0 bases at V and 3 bases at J, with 10 bases between the two ends. The germline V gene encodes CDR1 SGHDT and CDR2 YYEEEE. DNA for the CDR3: TGTGCCAGCAGCTTGGAACGGGACTTCTACGAGCAGTACTTC. Translating gives CASSLERDFYEQYF.

The CDR3 loop is CASSNNSTEAFF. The CDR3 region has the DNA TGTGCCAGCAGCAATAATAGTACTGAAGCTTTCTTT. The rearrangement joins TRBV21-1 to TRBJ1-1. TRBV21-1 is a pseudogene segment. The length of the CDR3 is 12 residues.

DNA of the CDR3: TGCAGTGCTAGTGTTTATGAGCAGTTCTTC. The encoded protein is CSASVYEQFF. The gene calls are TRBV20-1 and TRBJ2-1; D is unclear. CDR3 length: 10 amino acids. In germline, CDR1 is DFQATT, CDR2 SNEGSKA (reference sequence). V dropped 3 bases and J dropped 8 bases, with 5 bases sitting between them.

V is TRBV27 and J is TRBJ1-5, with 7 bases lining up with TRBD1. This CDR3 spans 14 amino acids. J lost 3 bases, V lost 3 bases, and 2 bases had no gene match. From germline, CDR1 is MNHEY and CDR2 SMNVEV (reference sequence). Here the CDR3 DNA reads TGTGCCAGCAGTTTCAGGGGGATCAATCAGCCCCAGCATTTT. The encoded protein is CASSFRGINQPQHF.

The chain couples TRBV7-9 to TRBJ1-4, with 10 nucleotides matching TRBD1. With V trimmed by 3 bases and J by 8 bases, 3 bases remained unmatched. Germline V gene sequence: CDR1 SEHNR, CDR2 FQNEAQ (reference sequence). The CDR3 consists of 14 residues. In nucleotides, the CDR3 is TGTGCCAGCAGCTTGGACAGGGGGAGGGAAAAACTGTTTTTT. It translates to CASSLDRGREKLFF.

The rearrangement joins TRBV11-2 to TRBJ1-6; D is unresolved. The germline V and J ends were trimmed by 0 bases and 7 bases, with 10 bases remaining between them. The CDR3 is made up of 15 amino acids. Germline CDR1 SGHAT, CDR2 FQNNGV. In DNA, the CDR3 is TGTGCCAGCAGCTTAGAACTTGGAATGAATTCACCCCTCCACTTT. Protein: CASSLELGMNSPLHF. The full variable domain, completed using reference TRBV11-2 and TRBJ1-6, is EAGVAQSPRYKIIEKRQSVAFWCNPISGHATLYWYQQILGQGPKLLIQFQNNGVVDDSQLPKDRFSAERLKGVDSTLKIQPAKLEDSAVYLCASSLELGMNSPLHFGNGTRLTVT.

In the case of this clone: An end of the junction does not agree with germline; a read error may underlie this. The rearrangement uses TRBV5-6 and TRBJ2-2; D is uncertain. There are 14 residues in the CDR3. Germline CDR1 reads SGHDT; CDR2 reads YYEEEE. CDR3 DNA: TGTGCCAGCAACTTGGTGGACGGTCACGGGGAGCTGTTTTTT. This sequence encodes CASNLVDGHGELFF.

This clone was seen only once. The CDR3 spells CATTYPGEAFF. Written as DNA, the CDR3 is TGTGCCACCACCTACCCCGGAGAAGCTTTCTTT. The genes are TRBV24-1 and TRBJ1-1, with D uncertain. The V gene's germline CDR1 is KGHDR and CDR2 SFDVKD. CDR3 length: 11 amino acids. With 8 bases removed from V and 8 bases from J, the gap between germline ends came to 11 bases.

This chain connects TRBV4-1 to TRBJ2-7; 9 bases align to TRBD2. V trimming: 4 bases; J trimming: 4 bases; junction bases outside the gene matches: 8. Germline values: CDR1 MGHRA, CDR2 YSYEKL. The CDR3 length is 15 residues. CDR3: CASSPERGAQYEQYF. CDR3 in DNA: TGCGCCAGCAGCCCAGAGCGGGGGGCTCAATACGAGCAGTACTTC.

V and J are TRBV6-5 and TRBJ2-1; D unclear. Looked up from germline, CDR1 is MNHEY and CDR2 is SVGAGI. The CDR3 sequence is 13 residues long. V was cut by 8 bases and J by 7 bases, with 15 bases left in between. The CDR3 nucleotides are TGTGCCAGCTTTGAACCGTGGCGGAATGAGCAGTTCTTC. Protein: CASFEPWRNEQFF.

This clone appeared once. This chain joins TRBV5-5 and TRBJ1-2, with TRBD1 matching 7 bases. Per the germline V gene, CDR1 is SGHKS and CDR2 is YYEKEE (reference sequence). The length of the CDR3 is 12 residues. V shed 4 bases, J shed 6 bases, and the junction held 3 bases outside the gene matches. CDR3 loop: CASSPDRDGYTF. CDR3 bases: TGTGCCAGCAGCCCCGACAGGGATGGCTACACCTTC.

This clone has just one count. The chain is built from TRBV19 and TRBJ2-3, with D perhaps TRBD1 or TRBD2 (5 bases each). The CDR3 has 19 amino acids. V lost 6 bases, J lost 1 base, and 26 bases lay in between. In germline, CDR1 is LNHDA, CDR2 SQIVND (reference sequence). The CDR3 DNA sequence: TGTGCCAGTAGATTCGGAGGTTCTGGGGGTCCTGGGGGCACAGATACGCAGTATTTT. Amino acids: CASRFGGSGGPGGTDTQYF.

The chain joins TRBV11-2 to TRBJ2-2; D perhaps matches TRBD1 (5 bases). CDR3 length: 16 amino acids. Germline V gene sequence: CDR1 SGHAT, CDR2 FQNNGV. V was shortened by 2 bases and J by 5 bases, with 15 bases between the two germline ends. CDR3 sequence: CASSLSLRGRTGELFF. The CDR3 bases are TGTGCCAGCAGCTTAAGTTTAAGGGGCCGGACCGGGGAGCTGTTTTTT.

J is TRBJ1-2 and V is TRBV27, with D possibly matching TRBD1 (5 bases). The CDR3 is 13 amino acids. The V gene's germline CDR1 is MNHEY and CDR2 SMNVEV (reference sequence). With 5 bases removed from V and 5 bases from J, the gap between germline ends came to 12 bases. CDR3 loop: CASSGDRLYGYTF. CDR3 nucleotides: TGTGCCAGCAGTGGAGACAGATTATATGGCTACACCTTC.

V and J are TRBV6-5 and TRBJ1-2; D is possibly TRBD1 (6 bases). Germline V gene sequence: CDR1 MNHEY, CDR2 SVGAGI. CDR3 length equals 13 residues. V was clipped by 2 bases and J by 4 bases, with 8 bases between them. The CDR3 bases are TGTGCCAGCAGTTACACAGGGTCCTATGGCTACACCTTC. Translated, it gives CASSYTGSYGYTF.

Notes on this clone: The sample carries other DNA sequences with the same CDR3. This rearrangement joins TRBV5-1 to TRBJ1-1; the D gene is possibly TRBD1 (6 bases). This CDR3 contains 15 residues. CDR1 is SGHRS and CDR2 is YFSETQ in the germline V gene. The ends were cut back, 2 bases at V and 2 bases at J, with 13 bases in the middle. Written as DNA, the CDR3 is TGCGCCAGCAGCTTACAAACAGGGCAAAACACTGAAGCTTTCTTT. Protein: CASSLQTGQNTEAFF.

The rearrangement links TRBV5-1 to TRBJ1-1; a weak D match, TRBD1 (6 bases). V dropped 0 bases and J dropped 0 bases, with 6 bases sitting between them. CDR3 size: 14 residues. CDR1 and CDR2 (germline): SGHRS, YFSETQ. The CDR3 protein is CASSLGTVNTEAFF. CDR3 in DNA: TGCGCCAGCAGCTTGGGGACAGTGAACACTGAAGCTTTCTTT.

The gene calls are TRBV20-1 and TRBJ2-7; a weak D match, TRBD2 (7 bases). Germline assignment: CDR1 DFQATT and CDR2 SNEGSKA (reference sequence). Trimming removed 4 bases at V and 6 bases at J, with 10 bases between. The length of the CDR3 is 11 residues. The CDR3 DNA sequence: TGCAGTGCTAAGGGGGGGTTCGAGCAGTACTTC. It translates to CSAKGGFEQYF.

This chain joins TRBV25-1 and TRBJ2-5; 7 bases align to TRBD2. Per germline, CDR1 MGHDK and CDR2 SYGVNS. The CDR3 runs to 12 residues. The trim removed 6 bases at V and 7 bases at J, leaving 5 bases unmatched. The CDR3: CASRGEGGTQYF. The CDR3 DNA is TGTGCCAGCAGGGGGGAGGGTGGGACCCAGTACTTC.

The genes are TRBV9 and TRBJ2-2; D ambiguous. The length of the CDR3 is 14 residues. Trimming stripped 0 bases from V and 3 bases from J, with 6 bases between. Germline loops: CDR1 SGDLS, CDR2 YYNGEE. CDR3: CASSVGGDTGELFF. The CDR3 DNA reads TGTGCCAGCAGCGTAGGAGGAGACACCGGGGAGCTGTTTTTT.

This sequence joins TRBV3-1 (or the pseudogene TRBV3-2) and TRBJ1-2; 7 bases align to TRBD1. The length of the CDR3 is 15 residues. CDR1 and CDR2 (germline): LGHDT, YNNKEL (reference sequence). Trimming took 4 bases from V and 0 from J; bases not matched to a gene: 5. As DNA, the CDR3 is TGTGCCAGCAGCCTAAGACAGGGCTCTAACTATGGCTACACCTTC. Amino acid sequence: CASSLRQGSNYGYTF.

The V gene is TRBV19, the J gene TRBJ1-1; D remains unclear. Germline assignment: CDR1 LNHDA and CDR2 SQIVND (reference sequence). The CDR3 runs to 15 residues. Trimming removed 3 bases at V and 0 bases at J, with 11 bases between. CDR3 amino acids: CASSMMGWVNTEAFF. The CDR3 bases are TGTGCCAGTAGTATGATGGGATGGGTGAACACTGAAGCTTTCTTT.

The chain uses TRBV27 and TRBJ2-3; 16 bases fit TRBD2. The V gene end was trimmed by 7 bases and the J gene end by 4 bases; junction bases not matched to a gene: 11. The CDR3 consists of 18 residues. Per germline, CDR1 MNHEY and CDR2 SMNVEV (reference sequence). The CDR3 loop is CASTRRGLAGGGPDTQYF. The DNA of the CDR3 is TGTGCCAGCACCCGGAGGGGACTAGCGGGGGGGGGACCAGATACGCAGTATTTT.

This clone has more than one count but fewer than ten. This chain uses TRBV4-1 with TRBJ2-2; no definite D call. The CDR3 sequence is 15 residues long. Trimming left V 4 bases short and J 1 base short, with 10 bases between. Looked up from germline, CDR1 is MGHRA and CDR2 is YSYEKL. The CDR3: CASSLSWENTGELFF. DNA for the CDR3: TGCGCCAGCAGCCTCTCTTGGGAGAACACCGGGGAGCTGTTTTTT.

V is TRBV9 and J is TRBJ1-2; D is perhaps TRBD1 (6 bases). The CDR3 has 13 residues. CDR1 is SGDLS and CDR2 is YYNGEE in the germline V gene. V lost 4 bases to trimming and J lost 6 bases, with 13 bases between them. CDR3 sequence (DNA): TGTGCCAGCAGCCCGTGGGGGCCCGATGGCTACACCTTC. Translation: CASSPWGPDGYTF.

V gene TRBV9 combines with J gene TRBJ2-3; D gene ambiguous. V lost 0 bases and J lost 2, with 13 bases in between. The CDR3 covers 16 residues. The germline V gene encodes CDR1 SGDLS and CDR2 YYNGEE. The CDR3, as DNA: TGTGCCAGCAGCGTAGTCCCACTGGGTCTCACAGATACGCAGTATTTT. This sequence encodes CASSVVPLGLTDTQYF. The full variable domain, with the rest looked up from reference TRBV9 and TRBJ2-3, is DSGVTQTPKHLITATGQRVTLRCSPRSGDLSVYWYQQSLDQGLQFLIQYYNGEERAKGNILERFSAQQFPDLHSELNLSSLELGDSALYFCASSVVPLGLTDTQYFGPGTRLTVL.

The rearrangement uses TRBV9 and TRBJ2-7, with 7 bases that match TRBD2. This CDR3 contains 14 residues. Germline V CDR1 and CDR2: SGDLS, YYNGEE. Trimming cost V 3 bases and J 0 bases; bases outside gene matches: 3. DNA for the CDR3: TGTGCCAGCAGCGCGACTAGCACCTCCTACGAGCAGTACTTC. Encoded protein: CASSATSTSYEQYF. Complete variable domain (other parts from reference TRBV9 and TRBJ2-7): DSGVTQTPKHLITATGQRVTLRCSPRSGDLSVYWYQQSLDQGLQFLIQYYNGEERAKGNILERFSAQQFPDLHSELNLSSLELGDSALYFCASSATSTSYEQYFGPGTRLTVT.

The rearrangement uses TRBV5-1 and TRBJ1-1; 10 bases map to TRBD1. This CDR3 comprises 19 residues. Germline CDR1 reads SGHRS; CDR2 reads YFSETQ. V lost 4 bases and J lost 0; bases outside the gene matches: 15. The CDR3, as DNA: TGCGCCAGCAGCCCCTTGACAGGGGGCTCCGTTGTCATGAACACTGAAGCTTTCTTT. Its translation: CASSPLTGGSVVMNTEAFF. The full variable domain, completed using reference TRBV5-1 and TRBJ1-1, is KAGVTQTPRYLIKTRGQQVTLSCSPISGHRSVSWYQQTPGQGLQFLFEYFSETQRNKGNFPGRFSGRQFSNSRSEMNVSTLELGDSALYLCASSPLTGGSVVMNTEAFFGQGTRLTVV.

The chain is built from TRBV27 and TRBJ1-2; TRBD1 is a possible D gene (6 bases). Germline V CDR1 and CDR2: MNHEY, SMNVEV (reference sequence). CDR3 length: 13 amino acids. Trimming took off 8 bases at V and 4 bases at J, with 14 bases between the two ends. The CDR3 sequence: CASSLQGRYGYTF. DNA of the CDR3: TGTGCCAGCTCACTACAGGGCCGCTATGGCTACACCTTC.